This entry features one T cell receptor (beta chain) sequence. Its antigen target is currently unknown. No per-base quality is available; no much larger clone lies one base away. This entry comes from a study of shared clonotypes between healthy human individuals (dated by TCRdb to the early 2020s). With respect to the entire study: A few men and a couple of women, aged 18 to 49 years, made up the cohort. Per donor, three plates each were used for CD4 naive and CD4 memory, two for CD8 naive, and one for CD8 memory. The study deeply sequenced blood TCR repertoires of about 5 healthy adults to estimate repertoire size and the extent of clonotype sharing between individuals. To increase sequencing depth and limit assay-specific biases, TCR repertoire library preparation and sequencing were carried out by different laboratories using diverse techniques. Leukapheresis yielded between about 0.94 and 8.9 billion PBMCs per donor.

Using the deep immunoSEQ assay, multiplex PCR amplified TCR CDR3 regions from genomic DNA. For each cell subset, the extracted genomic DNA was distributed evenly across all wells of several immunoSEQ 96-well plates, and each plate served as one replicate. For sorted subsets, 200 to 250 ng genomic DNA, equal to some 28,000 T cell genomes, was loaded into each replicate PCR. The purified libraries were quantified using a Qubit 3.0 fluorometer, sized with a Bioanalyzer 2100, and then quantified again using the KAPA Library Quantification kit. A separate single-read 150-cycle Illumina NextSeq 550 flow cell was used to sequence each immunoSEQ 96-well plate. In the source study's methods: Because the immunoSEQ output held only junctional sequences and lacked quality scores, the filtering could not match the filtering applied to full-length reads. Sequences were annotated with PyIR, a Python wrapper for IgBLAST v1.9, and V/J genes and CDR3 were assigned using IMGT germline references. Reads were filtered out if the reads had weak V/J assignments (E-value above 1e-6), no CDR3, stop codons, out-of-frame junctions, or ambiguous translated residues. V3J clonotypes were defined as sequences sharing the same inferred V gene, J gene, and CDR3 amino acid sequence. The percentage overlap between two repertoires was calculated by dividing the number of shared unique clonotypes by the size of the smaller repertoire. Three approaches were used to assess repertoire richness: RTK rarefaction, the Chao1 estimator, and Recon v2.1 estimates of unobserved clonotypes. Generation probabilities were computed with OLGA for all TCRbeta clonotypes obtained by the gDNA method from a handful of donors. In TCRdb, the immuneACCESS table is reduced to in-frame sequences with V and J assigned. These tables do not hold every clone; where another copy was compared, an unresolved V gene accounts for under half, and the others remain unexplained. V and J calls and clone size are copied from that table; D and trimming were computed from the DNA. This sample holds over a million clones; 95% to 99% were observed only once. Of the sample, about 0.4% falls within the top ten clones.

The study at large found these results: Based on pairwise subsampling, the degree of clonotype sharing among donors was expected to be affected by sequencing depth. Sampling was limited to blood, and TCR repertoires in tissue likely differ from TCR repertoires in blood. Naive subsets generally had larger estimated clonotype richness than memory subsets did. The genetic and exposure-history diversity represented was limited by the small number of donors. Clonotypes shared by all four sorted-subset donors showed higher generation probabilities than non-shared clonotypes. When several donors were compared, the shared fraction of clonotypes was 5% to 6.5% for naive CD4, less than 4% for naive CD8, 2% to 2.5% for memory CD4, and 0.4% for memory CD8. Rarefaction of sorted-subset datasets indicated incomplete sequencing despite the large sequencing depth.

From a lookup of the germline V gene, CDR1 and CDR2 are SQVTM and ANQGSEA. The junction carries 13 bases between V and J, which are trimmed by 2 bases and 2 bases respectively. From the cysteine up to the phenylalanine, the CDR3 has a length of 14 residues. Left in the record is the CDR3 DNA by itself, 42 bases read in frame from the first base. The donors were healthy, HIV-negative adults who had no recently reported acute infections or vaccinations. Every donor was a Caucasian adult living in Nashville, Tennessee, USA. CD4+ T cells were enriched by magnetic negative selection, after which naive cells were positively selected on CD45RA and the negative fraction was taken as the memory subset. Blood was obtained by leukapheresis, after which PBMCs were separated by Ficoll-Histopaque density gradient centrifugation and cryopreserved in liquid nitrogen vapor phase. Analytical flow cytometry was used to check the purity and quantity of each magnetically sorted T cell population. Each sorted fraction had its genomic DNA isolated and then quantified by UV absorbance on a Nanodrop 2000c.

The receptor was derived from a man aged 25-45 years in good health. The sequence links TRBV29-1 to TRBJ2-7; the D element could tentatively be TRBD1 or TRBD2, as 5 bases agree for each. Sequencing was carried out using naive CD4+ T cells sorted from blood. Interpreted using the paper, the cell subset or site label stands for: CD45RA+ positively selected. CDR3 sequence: CSVEKGTSTYEQYF. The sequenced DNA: TGCAGCGTTGAAAAGGGGACCTCTACCTACGAGCAGTACTTC.